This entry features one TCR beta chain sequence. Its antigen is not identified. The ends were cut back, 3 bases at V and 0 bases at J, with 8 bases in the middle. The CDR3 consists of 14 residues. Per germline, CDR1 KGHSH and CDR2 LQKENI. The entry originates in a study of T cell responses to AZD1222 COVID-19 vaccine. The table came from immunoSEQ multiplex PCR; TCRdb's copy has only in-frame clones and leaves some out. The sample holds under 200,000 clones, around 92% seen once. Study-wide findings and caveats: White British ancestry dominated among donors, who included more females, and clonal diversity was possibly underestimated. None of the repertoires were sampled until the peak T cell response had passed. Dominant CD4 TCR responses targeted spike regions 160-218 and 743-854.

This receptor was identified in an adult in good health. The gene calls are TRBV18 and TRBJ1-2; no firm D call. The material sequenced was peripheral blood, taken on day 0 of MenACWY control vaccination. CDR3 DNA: TGTGCCAGCTCACCTGACGGGACTAACTATGGCTACACCTTC. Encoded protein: CASSPDGTNYGYTF.